These 26 T cell receptor beta chains were all obtained from the same sample, sequenced in a study of T cell responses to AZD1222 COVID-19 vaccine. Profiling relied on immunoSEQ multiplex PCR, and the TCRdb table lists in-frame clones only, not all of them. The sample includes about 100,000 clones, around 87% seen only once; the top ten take around 4.4%. The sample here was peripheral blood, taken on day 0 of MenACWY control vaccination. Receptors were obtained from an adult in good health.

This clone was observed once. The rearrangement links TRBV6-5 to TRBJ1-2, with a weak D call TRBD1 (6 bases). V dropped 5 bases and J dropped 8 bases, with 15 bases sitting between them. Germline CDR1 is MNHEY and CDR2 is SVGAGI. This CDR3 region has 13 residues. CDR3 sequence: CASSQDSPRGYTF. In DNA form, the CDR3 reads TGTGCCAGCAGTCAGGACAGCCCGCGGGGCTACACCTTC.

This chain connects TRBV29-1 to TRBJ2-6; D call uncertain. The CDR3 runs 14 residues. In germline, CDR1 is SQVTM, CDR2 ANQGSEA. V lost 1 base and J lost 3, with 7 bases in between. The CDR3 bases are TGCAGCGTTGAAGGCGGAGATGGGGCCAACGTCCTGACTTTC. Encoded protein: CSVEGGDGANVLTF.

This sequence joins TRBV29-1 and TRBJ2-3; D is unclear. The germline V and J ends were trimmed by 5 bases and 5 bases, with 8 bases remaining between them. Germline CDR1 and CDR2: SQVTM and ANQGSEA. CDR3 size: 11 residues. The CDR3 DNA is TGCAGCGTTTCTACGGGAGATACGCAGTATTTT. Translating gives CSVSTGDTQYF.

This chain uses TRBV28 with TRBJ2-4; 7 nucleotides align to TRBD1. V was pared by 4 bases and J by 0 bases, with 6 bases of the junction left unmatched. This CDR3 contains 16 residues. Per germline, CDR1 MDHEN and CDR2 SYDVKM. The CDR3 coding sequence is TGTGCCAGCAGTTCAGGGGGTGAGCTAGCCAAAAACATTCAGTACTTC. Translating it yields CASSSGGELAKNIQYF. Supplemented by reference TRBV28 and TRBJ2-4, the full variable domain reads DVKVTQSSRYLVKRTGEKVFLECVQDMDHENMFWYRQDPGLGLRLIYFSYDVKMKEKGDIPEGYSVSREKKERFSLILESASTNQTSMYLCASSSGGELAKNIQYFGAGTRLSVL.

CDR3 region: CASSIEAYSYSNQPQHF. The CDR3 DNA is TGTGCCAGTAGTATAGAAGCCTACAGTTATAGCAATCAGCCCCAGCATTTT. The chain has TRBV19 and TRBJ1-5; D is unclear. Germline CDR1 is LNHDA and CDR2 is SQIVND (reference sequence). Trimming took 0 bases from V and 0 from J, leaving 12 bases between them. The CDR3 runs to 17 residues.

J is TRBJ1-1 and V is TRBV28; 8 nucleotides match TRBD1. V lost 1 base, J lost 5 bases, and 6 bases stayed unmatched. Germline loops: CDR1 MDHEN, CDR2 SYDVKM. There are 15 residues in the CDR3. The CDR3 coding sequence is TGTGCCAGCAGTTTATCCCTAACAGGGGGGACTGAAGCTTTCTTT. Translation: CASSLSLTGGTEAFF.

The CDR3 protein is CASERGSGPNNEQFF. The CDR3 DNA is TGTGCCAGCGAGAGGGGATCCGGGCCGAACAATGAGCAGTTCTTC. This chain links TRBV7-9 with TRBJ2-1; D assignment may be TRBD1 or TRBD2 (5 bases each). CDR3 size: 15 residues. Germline V gives CDR1 SEHNR, CDR2 FQNEAQ (reference sequence). Trimming took 8 bases from V and 5 from J, leaving 19 bases between them.

V and J are TRBV7-2 and TRBJ2-3; 8 bases fit TRBD2. The CDR3 consists of 16 residues. CDR1 is SGHTA and CDR2 is FQGNSA in the germline V gene. V trimming: 1 base; J trimming: 1 base; junction bases outside the gene matches: 4. CDR3 nucleotides: TGTGCCAGCAGCTTAGAGTGGCGGGGGGGCACAGATACGCAGTATTTT. Protein sequence: CASSLEWRGGTDTQYF.

The rearrangement uses TRBV5-1 and TRBJ2-7; 9 bases line up with TRBD1. The CDR3 totals 15 residues. Germline V gene lookup returns CDR1 SGHRS and CDR2 YFSETQ. V trimming: 4 bases; J trimming: 4 bases; junction bases outside the gene matches: 9. CDR3 residues: CASSTAGTGRYEQYF. Here the CDR3 DNA reads TGCGCCAGCAGCACTGCCGGGACAGGGCGATACGAGCAGTACTTC.

CDR3 bases: TGCGCCAGCAGCCAAGATTGGCAGAGTAACACTGAAGCTTTCTTT. Translated: CASSQDWQSNTEAFF. The J gene is TRBJ1-1, the V gene TRBV4-3; D is ambiguous. CDR3 size: 15 residues. Deletions cut 0 bases from V and 2 bases from J, with 10 bases between. CDR1 is LGHNA and CDR2 is YSLEER in the germline V gene.

The chain combines TRBV12-3 or TRBV12-4 with TRBJ2-7, with D possibly TRBD1 on 6 matching bases. This CDR3 has 12 amino acids. The V end was cut by 8 bases, the J end by 2 bases, with 10 bases between. This CDR3 reads CASRRQAYEQYF. CDR3 DNA sequence: TGTGCCAGCCGGAGACAGGCCTACGAGCAGTACTTC.

This clone occurred a few times. The chain is built from TRBV7-2 and TRBJ1-5; a weak D match, TRBD1 (6 bases). The V end lost 0 bases, the J end lost 0 bases, and 12 bases lay between the germline ends. Germline CDR1 is SGHTA and CDR2 is FQGNSA. The CDR3 is 17 residues long. CDR3 sequence: CASSLAVGGASNQPQHF. DNA of the CDR3: TGTGCCAGCAGCTTAGCGGTCGGGGGGGCTAGCAATCAGCCCCAGCATTTT. The variable domain in full, completed from reference TRBV7-2 and TRBJ1-5, reads GAGVSQSPSNKVTEKGKDVELRCDPISGHTALYWYRQSLGQGLEFLIYFQGNSAPDKSGLPSDRFSAERTGGSVSTLTIQRTQQEDSAVYLCASSLAVGGASNQPQHFGDGTRLSIL.

The chain couples TRBV29-1 to TRBJ1-1; D might be TRBD1 (5 bases). The CDR3 runs to 12 residues. Germline CDR1 reads SQVTM; CDR2 reads ANQGSEA. The V gene lost 7 bases and the J gene lost 1 base, with 10 bases spanning the gap. CDR3 residues: CSGRDGNTEAFF. CDR3 DNA sequence: TGCAGCGGAAGGGACGGGAACACTGAAGCTTTCTTT. The full variable domain, with the rest looked up from reference TRBV29-1 and TRBJ1-1, is SAVISQKPSRDICQRGTSLTIQCQVDSQVTMMFWYRQQPGQSLTLIATANQGSEATYESGFVIDKFPISRPNLTFSTLTVSNMSPEDSSIYLCSGRDGNTEAFFGQGTRLTVV.

The V call is TRBV3-1 (or the pseudogene TRBV3-2), the J call TRBJ1-2; no clear D. This CDR3 contains 13 residues. V shed 0 bases and J shed 8 bases, with 10 bases lying between them. Germline V gene lookup returns CDR1 LGHDT and CDR2 YNNKEL (reference sequence). The CDR3 bases are TGTGCCAGCAGCCAAGAGGAACGCGAGGGCTACACCTTC. It is translated as CASSQEEREGYTF.

CDR3 DNA sequence: TGTGCCAGTAGTAGAGCGGGGGCCCTCGAATCCGGGGAGCTGTTTTTT. Residues: CASSRAGALESGELFF. The gene calls are TRBV19 and TRBJ2-2, with TRBD2 identical over 8 bases. Germline CDR1 and CDR2: LNHDA and SQIVND (reference sequence). CDR3 length: 16 residues. With V trimmed by 4 bases and J by 6 bases, 10 bases remained unmatched.

V is TRBV5-4 and J is TRBJ1-2; possibly TRBD1 for D (6 bases). Germline V gives CDR1 SGHNT, CDR2 YYREEE (reference sequence). This CDR3 has 16 amino acids. Trimming took off 0 bases at V and 8 bases at J, with 20 bases between the two ends. The CDR3 DNA reads as TGTGCCAGCAGCTTGGCATTGGGAAGGATAACAGGGGGCTACACCTTC. Protein sequence: CASSLALGRITGGYTF.

The chain employs TRBV2 and TRBJ2-7; 7 nucleotides line up with TRBD2. J was trimmed by 1 base and V by 2 bases; bases with no gene match: 5. In germline, CDR1 is SNHLY, CDR2 FYNNEI. CDR3 size: 15 residues. The CDR3 DNA reads TGTGCCAGCAGTGAACGGAGCGGGGCTTCCTACGAGCAGTACTTC. It specifies CASSERSGASYEQYF.

This chain uses TRBV11-2 with TRBJ1-2; TRBD1 agrees at 9 bases. Germline V gene sequence: CDR1 SGHAT, CDR2 FQNNGV. The J segment lost 3 bases and the V segment lost 5 bases, leaving 4 bases of the junction unmatched. The CDR3 covers 14 residues. The CDR3 sequence: CASSTGQGDYGYTF. CDR3 bases: TGTGCCAGCAGCACGGGACAGGGTGACTATGGCTACACCTTC.

The V gene is TRBV6-5, the J gene TRBJ1-5, with 7 bases that match TRBD1. The CDR3 spans 15 residues. CDR1 is MNHEY, CDR2 SVGAGI, per germline. Losses at the gene ends were 8 bases for V and 3 bases for J; bases not matched to a gene: 10. The CDR3 protein is CASDRRQGSNQPQHF. Here the CDR3 DNA reads TGTGCCAGCGATCGACGACAGGGCTCCAATCAGCCCCAGCATTTT.

This clone was picked up a small number of times. The gene calls are TRBV5-1 and TRBJ2-5, with D tentatively TRBD1 (6 bases). The CDR3 is 13 amino acids. CDR1 and CDR2 from the germline V gene are SGHRS and YFSETQ. V was pared by 5 bases and J by 2 bases, with 10 bases between. The CDR3 is CASRQGPQETQYF. Written as DNA, the CDR3 is TGCGCCAGCAGACAGGGCCCTCAAGAGACCCAGTACTTC. Full variable domain (outside the CDR3, taken from reference TRBV5-1 and TRBJ2-5): KAGVTQTPRYLIKTRGQQVTLSCSPISGHRSVSWYQQTPGQGLQFLFEYFSETQRNKGNFPGRFSGRQFSNSRSEMNVSTLELGDSALYLCASRQGPQETQYFGPGTRLLVL.

The V call is TRBV9, the J call TRBJ2-2, with a possible D match to TRBD2 (6 bases). CDR3 size: 15 residues. Germline V CDR1 and CDR2: SGDLS, YYNGEE. Trimming removed 3 bases at V and 0 bases at J, with 9 bases between. CDR3 in amino acids: CASSGEAANTGELFF. CDR3 in DNA: TGTGCCAGCAGCGGGGAGGCTGCGAACACCGGGGAGCTGTTTTTT.

V gene TRBV2 combines with J gene TRBJ2-7; 9 bases agree with TRBD2. Trimming at V came to 2 bases and at J to 4 bases, leaving 3 bases not matched to a gene. The CDR3 is made up of 14 amino acids. Looked up from germline, CDR1 is SNHLY and CDR2 is FYNNEI. The CDR3 loop is CASSERREGYEQYF. The DNA of the CDR3 is TGTGCCAGCAGTGAACGGCGGGAGGGTTACGAGCAGTACTTC. Full variable domain (remainder filled in from reference TRBV2 and TRBJ2-7): EPEVTQTPSHQVTQMGQEVILRCVPISNHLYFYWYRQILGQKVEFLVSFYNNEISEKSEIFDDQFSVERPDGSNFTLKIRSTKLEDSAMYFCASSERREGYEQYFGPGTRLTVT.

This chain uses TRBV19 with TRBJ1-4; D gene uncertain. The CDR3 runs 13 residues. The germline gives CDR1 LNHDA, CDR2 SQIVND (reference sequence). Trimming left V 7 bases short and J 4 bases short, with 10 bases between. As DNA, the CDR3 is TGTGCCAGTATGGCCCTGGGTAATGAAAAACTGTTTTTT. This translates into CASMALGNEKLFF.

In its sample, this clone was seen a few times. The rearrangement uses TRBV7-6 and TRBJ1-2; D gene unclear. The CDR3 spans 13 residues. Trimming stripped 5 bases from V and 8 bases from J, with 15 bases between. Germline loops: CDR1 SGHVS, CDR2 FNYEAQ. The CDR3: CASSPRDGRGYTF. The CDR3 DNA follows: TGTGCCAGCAGCCCCCGGGATGGGAGAGGCTACACCTTC.

The chain uses TRBV12-3 or TRBV12-4 and TRBJ2-2, with D hard to call. V was shortened by 6 bases and J by 6 bases, with 8 bases between the two germline ends. The CDR3 has 12 residues. CDR3 nucleotide sequence: TGTGCCAGCAGAATATTCTCCGGGGAGCTGTTTTTT. Translated: CASRIFSGELFF.

The V gene is TRBV28, the J gene TRBJ1-2, with 11 nucleotides matching TRBD1. CDR3 length equals 14 residues. V lost 2 bases and J lost 8; bases outside the gene matches: 4. Per the germline V gene, CDR1 is MDHEN and CDR2 is SYDVKM. CDR3 nucleotide sequence: TGTGCCAGCAGTTTAGGGGGACAGGGGGAAGGCTACACCTTC. Its translation: CASSLGGQGEGYTF.